The 8 T cell receptor beta chains presented below share a single source sample, sequenced in a study of blood T cell repertoires in COVID-19. Profiling relied on immunoSEQ multiplex PCR, and the TCRdb table lists in-frame clones only, not all of them. The sample consists of 150,000 or so clones, over 70% of them appearing once. Sequencing used PBMCs or T cells enriched from blood (not recorded which). Every receptor here comes from a man aged 65 to 79 who had been exposed to COVID-19.

This clone was detected a few times. The rearrangement uses TRBV5-1 and TRBJ1-2; TRBD1 agrees at 8 bases. Trimming cost V 4 bases and J 5 bases; bases outside gene matches: 4. Germline V CDR1 and CDR2: SGHRS, YFSETQ. The length of the CDR3 is 13 residues. For the CDR3, the DNA is TGCGCCAGCAGCGCGGACAGGGAATATGGCTACACCTTC. Translated, it gives CASSADREYGYTF.

The V gene is TRBV9, the J gene TRBJ2-3, with a tentative D call TRBD1 (6 bases). The germline gives CDR1 SGDLS, CDR2 YYNGEE. The CDR3 totals 15 residues. V lost 0 bases and J 2 bases, leaving 10 bases between the germline ends. The CDR3 nucleotides are TGTGCCAGCAGCGTAGACAGGGAACCCACAGATACGCAGTATTTT. This sequence encodes CASSVDREPTDTQYF.

The genes are TRBV18 and TRBJ2-5, with 8 bases identical to TRBD2. This CDR3 comprises 12 residues. Germline CDR1 KGHSH, CDR2 LQKENI. V was pared by 5 bases and J by 5 bases, with 1 base of the junction left unmatched. The CDR3 coding sequence is TGTGCCAGCTCAGAGCGGGAGGAGACCCAGTACTTC. It codes for CASSEREETQYF. Full variable domain (remainder filled in from reference TRBV18 and TRBJ2-5): NAGVMQNPRHLVRRRGQEARLRCSPMKGHSHVYWYRQLPEEGLKFMVYLQKENIIDESGMPKERFSAEFPKEGPSILRIQQVVRGDSAAYFCASSEREETQYFGPGTRLLVL.

The chain couples TRBV19 to TRBJ1-5, with 9 bases that match TRBD1. Looked up from germline, CDR1 is LNHDA and CDR2 is SQIVND (reference sequence). V trimming: 5 bases; J trimming: 2 bases; junction bases outside the gene matches: 10. The CDR3 has 17 residues. CDR3 nucleotides: TGTGCCAGTAGTTCCTCCGGGACAGGGTGGCGCAATCAGCCCCAGCATTTT. Its translation is CASSSSGTGWRNQPQHF.

The rearrangement joins TRBV28 to TRBJ1-2, with TRBD1 matching 7 bases. There are 15 residues in the CDR3. V shed 5 bases, J shed 7 bases, and the junction held 13 bases outside the gene matches. Germline CDR1 and CDR2: MDHEN and SYDVKM. The CDR3 region is CASSLDRVTRSGYTF. For the CDR3, the DNA is TGTGCCAGCAGTCTAGACAGGGTTACCAGAAGTGGCTACACCTTC.

This chain connects TRBV7-9 to TRBJ1-6, with 7 bases identical to TRBD1. CDR3 length: 16 residues. Germline V gene lookup returns CDR1 SEHNR and CDR2 FQNEAQ (reference sequence). The trim removed 5 bases at V and 4 bases at J, leaving 8 bases unmatched. DNA of the CDR3: TGTGCCAGCAGCGCGGGGGGGACAGCTTATAATTCACCCCTCCACTTT. It translates to CASSAGGTAYNSPLHF.

The V gene is TRBV7-2, the J gene TRBJ2-1, with D perhaps matching TRBD2 (7 bases). The CDR3 is 14 residues long. The germline V and J ends were trimmed by 0 bases and 10 bases, with 13 bases remaining between them. Germline lookup yields CDR1 SGHTA and CDR2 FQGNSA. CDR3 in amino acids: CASSLANSGGEQFF. The DNA for the CDR3 is TGTGCCAGCAGCTTAGCGAATTCGGGGGGCGAGCAGTTCTTC.

V usage is TRBV14 and J usage is TRBJ2-1, with TRBD2 identical over 10 bases. Germline V CDR1 and CDR2: SGHDN, FVKESK. After removal of 7 bases from V and 7 bases from J, the junction contained 7 bases not matched to a gene. The CDR3 consists of 14 residues. The DNA for the CDR3 is TGTGCCAGCACCTCTAGCGGGGGAGCAAATGAGCAGTTCTTC. It is translated as CASTSSGGANEQFF.